The sequence of this TCR beta chain was determined in a study of cytomegalovirus exposure and HLA in healthy donors. Overall study findings and caveats: The listing of about 150 TCR beta chains classed them as cytomegalovirus-associated. A later analysis associated 16,951 TCR beta sequences with HLA alleles at a 0.05 false discovery rate.

PCR involved 60 Vbeta and 13 Jbeta primers. TCRdb keeps only in-frame clones here, not all; method: immunoSEQ multiplex PCR. This table has 150,000 to 200,000 clones, roughly 85% appearing once. Concerning this clone itself: Its antigen is currently unknown.

The source material was PBMCs. The TCR was taken from a woman in her fifties or sixties in good health and CMV-seropositive.

The CDR3 nucleotides are TGTGCCAGCAGCCAAGGACTAGCGGAATACACCGGGGAGCTGTTTTTT. Amino acid sequence: CASSQGLAEYTGELFF. The chain combines TRBV4-2 with TRBJ2-2, with 9 bases aligning to TRBD2. The junction had 3 bases not matched to a gene; V was cut back by 1 base and J by 3 bases. Germline V CDR1 and CDR2: LGHNA, YNFKEQ. The CDR3 runs to 16 residues.